Given below is one T cell receptor beta chain in context. The data were taken from a study of T cell responses to AZD1222 COVID-19 vaccine. The table came from immunoSEQ multiplex PCR; TCRdb's copy has only in-frame clones and leaves some out. The table records 99,000 or so clones, 70% to 90% of them present only once. The V end lost 10 bases, the J end lost 0 bases, and 40 bases lay between the germline ends. Germline loops: CDR1 SGDLS, CDR2 YYNGEE. The CDR3 runs 23 residues. The sequencing here drew on peripheral blood, taken on day 0 of AZD1222 vaccination. The gene calls are TRBV9 and TRBJ2-2; perhaps TRBD1 as D (6 bases). The receptor's source is an adult in good health. CDR3 sequence (DNA): TGTGCCGGGCGAGGCCCGCCGGGCCCCACGTTTTTGGAATCAGGGGCGAACACCGGGGAGCTGTTTTTT. It is translated as CAGRGPPGPTFLESGANTGELFF.